The following is a T cell receptor beta chain sequence with its context. This CDR3 is 18 amino acids long. Germline V gene lookup returns CDR1 SGDLS and CDR2 YYNGEE. Trimming left V 3 bases short and J 2 bases short, with 21 bases between. At a deep level, the assay was run. Assay used: immunoSEQ multiplex PCR; TCRdb lists only in-frame clones, some missing. The profile shows about 2 million clones, just under 95% of them singletons. This sample is part of a study of shared clonotypes between healthy human individuals. Across the whole study: Contributing individuals were two females and a few males aged 18 to 49.

Terminally differentiated effector memory CD45RA+ cells were left out of the naive CD8 fraction, which was CD45RO-negative and positively selected for CCR7. Material: naive CD8+ T cells sorted from blood. The receptor comes from a man between 18 and 29 years old in good health. The V call is TRBV9, the J call TRBJ2-1; the D gene is possibly TRBD2 (5 bases). This CDR3 is CASSALAGGPPTYNEQFF. CDR3 nucleotide sequence: TGTGCCAGCAGCGCACTCGCAGGAGGTCCCCCAACCTACAATGAGCAGTTCTTC.